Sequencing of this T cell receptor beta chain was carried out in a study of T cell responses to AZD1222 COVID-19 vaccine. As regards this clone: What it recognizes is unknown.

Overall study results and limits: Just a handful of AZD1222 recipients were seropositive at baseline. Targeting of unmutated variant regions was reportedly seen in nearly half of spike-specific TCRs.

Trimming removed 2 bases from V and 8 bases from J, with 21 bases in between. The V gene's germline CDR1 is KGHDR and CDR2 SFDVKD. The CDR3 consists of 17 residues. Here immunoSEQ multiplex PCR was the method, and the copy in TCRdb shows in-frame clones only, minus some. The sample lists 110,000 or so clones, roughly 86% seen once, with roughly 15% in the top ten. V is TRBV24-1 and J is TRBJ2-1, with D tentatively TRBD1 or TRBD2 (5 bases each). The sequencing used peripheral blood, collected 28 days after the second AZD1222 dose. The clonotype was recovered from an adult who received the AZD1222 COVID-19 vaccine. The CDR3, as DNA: TGTGCCACCAGTGATTCTGGGACGGGGACCTTTATGGATGAGCAGTTCTTC. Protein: CATSDSGTGTFMDEQFF.